This T cell receptor (beta chain) was captured in a study of blood T cell repertoires in COVID-19. Study-wide context: Both acute and convalescent COVID-19 samples were obtained from the United States, Italy and Spain. Sample material is recorded as cDNA or gDNA derived from T cells, B-cell-depleted T cells, or PBMCs.

In the authors' workflow: Estimated nucleated cell counts came from reference gene primer amplification. Using immunoSEQ multiplex PCR, the repertoire was profiled, and TCRdb retains in-frame clones only, with some absent. V and J calls plus clone size are reproduced from that table; the DNA served to infer D and trimming. This table has under 200,000 clones, over 75% appearing once. What was sequenced was peripheral blood. The TCR originated in a man between 45 and 60 years old with acute or convalescent COVID-19.

DNA of the CDR3: TGTGCCAGCAGTTTACCGGGATCAGCCTACAATGAGCAGTTCTTC. Translation: CASSLPGSAYNEQFF. The rearrangement uses TRBV27 and TRBJ2-1, with TRBD2 as a possible D gene (5 bases). The V gene lost 2 bases and the J gene lost 2 bases, with 10 bases spanning the gap. This CDR3 is 15 amino acids long. Germline V CDR1 and CDR2: MNHEY, SMNVEV (reference sequence).